Given below is one T cell receptor beta chain in context. This clone was observed a few times. The target of this receptor is not known. Base qualities are missing; no much larger clone stands one base away. The sample belongs to a study of cytomegalovirus exposure and HLA in healthy donors (dated by TCRdb to 2016 to 2017). About the study as a whole: An earlier analysis of 550 to 700 of the donors reported roughly 270 Gb of sequence data and 117 million unique TCR beta sequences from roughly 200 million T cells. An early release that covered roughly 600 HLA-typed donors contained approximately 300 gigabases of sequencing data and tens of millions of unique TCR sequences. Among the approximately 400 genotyped donors, approximately 81% belonged to the genetic ancestry cluster associated with self-reported Caucasian donors. The aim of the study was to test whether cataloging public T cell receptors could identify signatures of past pathogen exposure. The study used immunosequencing to profile the T cell repertoires of approximately 690 subjects and linked those repertoires to cytomegalovirus serostatus. Along with the roughly 700-subject first cohort, a separate validation cohort of over a hundred different subjects was used. To predict cytomegalovirus infection status, the study brought together high-throughput TCR immunosequencing, statistical association of individual TCRs with disease status, and machine learning. A later analysis re-analyzed previously published TCR beta repertoires from roughly 600 donors and added high-resolution HLA genotyping to study TCR occurrence patterns. Rather than using new phenotypic data, the later analysis identified candidate immune exposures from TCR beta sequences and from how often those sequences occurred across donors. An earlier analysis of a few hundred of the donors applied high-throughput TCR beta sequencing to assess whether each TCR beta V gene segment acted as functional or pseudogenic. Alongside the repertoire data, information on donor age, sex, ethnicity and CMV serostatus was compiled. A later genetic analysis used genome-wide SNP genotypes for about 55% of the 666 donors, treating that subset as a discovery cohort. All discovery cohort repertoires had been generated on a single sequencing platform. Both class I and class II loci were covered by HLA typing, at four-digit resolution. The number of donors typed differed by locus, with 629-630 for A, B, C, DRB1 and DQB1, more than 500 for DQA1, nearly 610 for DPA1, and some 470 for DPB1. About five DR-DQ haplotypes were treated as single units for association and clustering because of strong linkage in the cohort. Across 300 to 400 genotyped donors of the cohort, an average of approximately 200,000 unique TCR beta nucleotide sequences per donor were sequenced, and 15% to 20% of those sequences were non-productive.

CDR1 and CDR2 are drawn from the germline V gene: MNHNS, SASEGT. V sheds 5 bases and J sheds 2 bases, leaving 15 bases between their ends. CDR3 length: 15 amino acids, cysteine to phenylalanine. Only the CDR3 portion is preserved as DNA: 45 bases, with reading frame beginning at the first base. The library came from the immunoSEQ multiplex PCR assay. For the multiplex PCR, a mixture combining 60 forward primers for TCR Vbeta segments and 13 reverse primers for TCR Jbeta segments was used. The CDR3 region of rearranged TCR beta genes was amplified from genomic DNA by a multiplex PCR assay. The Illumina HiSeq System was used to sequence the amplified TCR beta libraries as 87-base-pair reads. From the authors' description of their analysis: Across the 600 to 700 repertoires, a later analysis counted some 81 million unique TCR beta chains, roughly 11 million of which were shared by at least two donors. Raw reads were error-corrected and collapsed into unique sequences by a nearest-neighbor algorithm in which closely related sequences were merged to remove PCR and sequencing errors. CDR3 sequences were aligned to IMGT reference sequences to assign V, D and J gene segments. For a sequence to be retained, at least a six-nucleotide match to both a V gene segment and a J gene segment was required. A rearrangement was called productive if the CDR3 had no stop codons and remained in frame with V and J, and every other rearrangement was called non-productive. Following IMGT convention, CDR3 was defined as the stretch from the second conserved V-encoded cysteine up to the conserved J-encoded phenylalanine. The earlier analysis of some 540 of the donors excluded any sequence lacking an unambiguous match to a single V gene segment. In an earlier analysis of several hundred of the donors, V segments were called functional above 56.7% productive rearrangements and were called segregating when the between-donor standard deviation exceeded 5%. A statistical classification framework was developed to diagnose cytomegalovirus status using the catalog of TCR beta chain sequences. A later analysis assigned V and J genes by comparing TCR nucleotide sequences with IMGT/GENE-DB human TR gene sequences. A later analysis assigned CDR3 sequences and most-parsimonious VDJ recombination scenarios with the TCRdist pipeline. In a later analysis, each TCR beta chain was defined by its CDR3 amino acid sequence together with its V-gene family, and reads without a unique V-gene family were excluded. As a way to deal with suspected cross-contamination and a sequencing artifact, a later analysis dropped 450 to 600 nucleotide sequences that were highly shared and had low generation probability. For each public chain, a later analysis derived a clonal expansion index from normalized ranks of inferred template counts within each repertoire. In a later analysis, generation probabilities were computed with a VDJ recombination model fitted to out-of-frame rearrangements, and the resulting probabilities were checked against IGoR. A later analysis scored TCR-TCR, TCR-HLA and TCR-CMV co-occurrence with hypergeometric tests, applying a repertoire-size bias correction to TCR pairs. To estimate false discovery rates, a later analysis permuted the HLA or CMV assignments 20 times. In a later analysis, co-occurring TCRs were grouped with DBSCAN, and TCRdist sequence similarity was added when clustering was performed within HLA-allele-positive subsets. Repertoires with fewer than 30,000 or more than 120,000 public chains were left out of co-occurrence clustering, as were five repertoires with anomalous nucleotide sharing. This is the immuneACCESS table as TCRdb keeps it, with only in-frame sequences that have V and J called. A part of the clones is gone; compared with another copy, unresolved V genes explain less than half, and the rest is unexplained. D and trimming were read from the DNA, whereas the V and J calls and clone size are those reported in that table. The table for this sample lists approximately 200,000 clones; around 81% of them were counted only once. Roughly 2.1% of the sample belongs to the ten largest clones.

Overall study results and their limits: While some public TCRs were present in many individuals, most TCR sequences turned up only very rarely across donors. According to the authors, the approach could potentially be generalized to other disease states and immunological phenotypes. A later genetic analysis associated a missense DCLRE1C variant with V-gene and J-gene trimming of TCR beta chains, and an independent cohort replicated the association. The classifier was reported to diagnose cytomegalovirus status with high specificity and sensitivity in both the original and validation cohorts. Only TCR beta chains were sequenced in this cohort, and the absence of alpha or paired-chain data limited detectable features. For the cohort, immune exposure information was limited to CMV serostatus. Assigning TCR associations to individual alleles was difficult when HLA alleles, especially DR and DQ, strongly co-occurred. In a later genetic analysis, fewer N-insertions in productive TCRs were reported among donors in an Asian-associated ancestry cluster than the roughly 700-donor mean. Because some donors lacked HLA typing at each locus, the association tests relied only on the typed subset. According to a later analysis, most CMV-associated TCR beta chains appeared to be HLA-restricted, and the HLA associations seemed to be driven largely by CMV exposure. A few of the identified cytomegalovirus-associated TCR beta chains were confirmed in vitro to be specific for cytomegalovirus antigens. According to a later analysis, parvovirus B19, influenza, CMV and Epstein-Barr virus appeared linked to several top co-occurrence clusters. Roughly uniform sequencing depth across donors was assumed in presence/absence analyses, although this assumption may not hold. Because counts were too low, about 15 rarely observed V segments, including chromosome 9 orphons, were left out of the earlier analysis of several hundred of the donors. Compared with equally common non-associated chains, HLA-associated TCR beta chains in a later analysis were more clonally expanded and had lower generation probabilities. A group of highly shared sequence variants was considered likely to be a technical artifact of the sequencing pipeline. In an earlier analysis of approximately 590 of the donors, most TCR beta V segments appeared in productive rearrangements about 90% or about 30% of the time, broadly matching IMGT annotations. In a later analysis, TCR association rates were found to vary across HLA loci, with the most associated TCRs seen for DRB1 alleles and the fewest for HLA-C alleles. A further reported finding was that TCR beta sequences accurately predicted the HLA-A and HLA-B alleles for most subjects in the first cohort. At a false discovery rate of 0.05, a later analysis linked approximately 18,000 TCR beta sequences to specific HLA alleles. Some IMGT-functional V segments, including TRBV6-2 and TRBV6-3, could not be told apart with the 87-base-pair reads, so those segments were excluded. In the study, 164 TCR beta chains were listed as associated with cytomegalovirus. Correlated functional status among segregating V segments might reflect linkage disequilibrium, but an unknown experimental factor could not be ruled out.

The cohort comprised approximately 700 healthy bone marrow donors. Cohort members were all nominally healthy when sampled, although unrecorded immune exposures were likely present. The donor tested CMV seropositive, placing the donor among the roughly 300 seropositive members of the cohort. Each donor provided a peripheral blood sample, and peripheral blood mononuclear cells were used for TCR beta sequencing. Genomic DNA was extracted from the blood cell samples with the Qiagen DNeasy Blood Extraction Kit. The V and J genes are TRBV6-1 and TRBJ2-5; the D segment could be TRBD2, given 6 matching bases. This TCR was sampled from a woman aged 18-35 years in good health and CMV-seropositive. Input material: PBMCs. The CDR3 protein: CASSLNAGGQETQYF. The DNA reads TGTGCCAGCAGTCTCAATGCCGGGGGTCAAGAGACCCAGTACTTC.